This T cell receptor beta chain is drawn from a study of control samples from healthy donors and cancer patients. TCRdb keeps only in-frame clones here, not all; method: immunoSEQ multiplex PCR. The profile shows approximately 45,000 clones, under 95% of them singletons. The sample comprised PBMCs. This receptor was identified in a woman in her thirties or forties with head and neck cancer.

The CDR3, as DNA: TGTGCCATCAGTTTAAGAGGCACTGAAGCTTTCTTT. It is translated as CAISLRGTEAFF. The gene calls are TRBV10-3 and TRBJ1-1; no clear D. The ends were cut back, 5 bases at V and 4 bases at J, with 8 bases in the middle. The CDR3 loop spans 12 amino acids. The germline V gene encodes CDR1 ENHRY and CDR2 SYGVKD.